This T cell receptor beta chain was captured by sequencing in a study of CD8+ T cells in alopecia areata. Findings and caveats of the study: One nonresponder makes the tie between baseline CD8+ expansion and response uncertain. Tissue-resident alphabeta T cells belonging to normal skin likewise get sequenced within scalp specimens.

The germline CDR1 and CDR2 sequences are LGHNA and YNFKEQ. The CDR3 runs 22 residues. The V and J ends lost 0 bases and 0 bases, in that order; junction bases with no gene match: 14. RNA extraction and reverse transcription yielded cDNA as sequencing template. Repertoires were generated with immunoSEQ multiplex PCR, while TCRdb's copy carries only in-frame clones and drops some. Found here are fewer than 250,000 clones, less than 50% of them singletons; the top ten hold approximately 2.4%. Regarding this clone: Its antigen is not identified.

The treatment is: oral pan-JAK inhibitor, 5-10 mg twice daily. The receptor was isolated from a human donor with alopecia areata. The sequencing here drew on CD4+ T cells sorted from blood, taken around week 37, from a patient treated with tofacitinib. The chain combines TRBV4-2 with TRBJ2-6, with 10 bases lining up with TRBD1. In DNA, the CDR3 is TGTGCCAGCAGCCAAGACCTGCAGTGGGGGACAGGGGAAACCTCTGGGGCCAACGTCCTGACTTTC. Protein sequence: CASSQDLQWGTGETSGANVLTF.